A single sample is the source of the 28 T cell receptor beta chains below, sequenced in a study of CD8 T cells in ankylosing spondylitis. TCRdb ran MiXCR on the 5' RACE reads and lists one entry per CDR3 protein. The sample lists approximately 150,000 distinct CDR3 sequences, 9.8% occurring once. Sequencing input: blood, either unsorted or a sorted T cell fraction (not recorded which). Every receptor here comes from a female donor with ankylosing spondylitis or in good health (not recorded which).

Many counts were recorded for this clonotype. The V and J genes are TRBV7-9 and TRBJ1-4, with 8 bases fitting TRBD1. CDR1 is SEHNR, CDR2 FQNEAQ, per germline (reference sequence). The J segment lost 0 bases and the V segment lost 5 bases, leaving 5 bases of the junction unmatched. The CDR3 consists of 16 residues. The CDR3 DNA reads as TGTGCCAGCAGCCCCTCGGACAGGGCAACTAATGAAAAACTGTTTTTT. Amino acid sequence: CASSPSDRATNEKLFF. Full variable domain (remainder filled in from reference TRBV7-9 and TRBJ1-4): DTGVSQNPRHKITKRGQNVTFRCDPISEHNRLYWYRQTLGQGPEFLTYFQNEAQLEKSRLLSDRFSAERPKGSFSTLEIQRTEQGDSAMYLCASSPSDRATNEKLFFGSGTQLSVL.

The chain has TRBV7-8 and TRBJ2-3, with a possible D match to TRBD2 (5 bases). The germline V and J ends were trimmed by 1 base and 3 bases, with 11 bases remaining between them. CDR1 is SGHVS and CDR2 is FQNEAQ in the germline V gene. This CDR3 has 15 amino acids. The CDR3 loop reads CASSLGEGRTDTQYF. The CDR3 region has the DNA TGTGCCAGCAGCTTAGGCGAGGGTCGGACAGATACGCAGTATTTT. The variable domain in full, with the rest retrieved from reference TRBV7-8 and TRBJ2-3, is GAGVSQSPRYKVAKRGQDVALRCDPISGHVSLFWYQQALGQGPEFLTYFQNEAQLDKSGLPSDRFFAERPEGSVSTLKIQRTQQEDSAVYLCASSLGEGRTDTQYFGPGTRLTVL.

The sample holds a few counts of this clonotype. V gene TRBV7-8 combines with J gene TRBJ1-1, with D possibly TRBD1 on 5 matching bases. The germline V and J ends were trimmed by 8 bases and 5 bases, with 15 bases remaining between them. CDR1 and CDR2 from the germline V gene are SGHVS and FQNEAQ. This CDR3 comprises 13 residues. CDR3: CASRPGRTTEAFF. The DNA for the CDR3 is TGTGCCAGCCGACCAGGGAGGACAACTGAAGCTTTCTTT.

The gene calls are TRBV5-6 and TRBJ2-7, with 11 bases identical to TRBD1. Germline CDR1 reads SGHDT; CDR2 reads YYEEEE. This CDR3 contains 15 residues. J lost 0 bases, V lost 4 bases, and 3 bases had no gene match. The CDR3 is CASSGTGGSSYEQYF. The DNA for the CDR3 is TGTGCCAGCAGCGGGACAGGGGGAAGCTCCTACGAGCAGTACTTC.

The chain joins TRBV12-3 or TRBV12-4 to TRBJ2-7, with 13 bases lining up with TRBD2. V lost 6 bases and J lost 5; bases outside the gene matches: 7. CDR3 length: 15 residues. The CDR3 spells CASSDGTSGANEQYF. The CDR3 nucleotides are TGTGCCAGCAGCGACGGGACTAGCGGGGCTAACGAGCAGTACTTC.

This clonotype turned up a few times. This rearrangement joins TRBV7-9 to TRBJ1-1, with a weak D call TRBD1 (5 bases). V dropped 2 bases and J dropped 9 bases, with 13 bases sitting between them. The CDR3 totals 13 residues. CDR1 and CDR2 from the germline V gene are SEHNR and FQNEAQ (reference sequence). CDR3 coding DNA: TGTGCCAGCAGCTTAAGGCAGGGCGAGAAAGCTTTCTTT. The encoded protein is CASSLRQGEKAFF. The complete variable domain, with remaining parts taken from reference TRBV7-9 and TRBJ1-1, reads DTGVSQNPRHKITKRGQNVTFRCDPISEHNRLYWYRQTLGQGPEFLTYFQNEAQLEKSRLLSDRFSAERPKGSFSTLEIQRTEQGDSAMYLCASSLRQGEKAFFGQGTRLTVV.

The table lists this clonotype with a few counts. CDR3 bases: TGTGCCAGCAGTTTAGAGGGGACTAGCGGCTACAATGAGCAGTTCTTC. Residues: CASSLEGTSGYNEQFF. The chain combines TRBV27 with TRBJ2-1, with TRBD2 matching 11 bases. In germline, CDR1 is MNHEY, CDR2 SMNVEV (reference sequence). V was pared by 2 bases and J by 3 bases, with 3 bases of the junction left unmatched. The CDR3 totals 16 residues.

This clonotype has only a few counts. The V and J genes are TRBV5-5 and TRBJ2-7, with TRBD2 as a possible D gene (6 bases). CDR1 is SGHKS and CDR2 is YYEKEE in the germline V gene (reference sequence). Between the trimmed V and J ends, which lost 2 bases and 4 bases, there was a span of 13 bases. This CDR3 has 14 amino acids. The CDR3 is CASSFAGLGYEQYF. The CDR3 nucleotides are TGTGCCAGCAGCTTTGCGGGACTCGGGTACGAGCAGTACTTC.

This clonotype has at least ten counts. The V gene is TRBV12-3 or TRBV12-4, the J gene TRBJ2-1, with 8 bases matching TRBD2. CDR3 length: 13 residues. V lost 1 base to trimming and J lost 9 bases; unmatched junction nucleotides: 2. For the CDR3, the DNA is TGTGCCAGCAGTTTAGGGCTAGCGGGTGAGCAGTTCTTC. Translated: CASSLGLAGEQFF.

In this sample, this clonotype turned up a few times. The chain recombines TRBV2 with TRBJ2-1; no definite D call. This CDR3 comprises 11 residues. Trimming took 4 bases from V and 9 from J, leaving 7 bases between them. The germline gives CDR1 SNHLY, CDR2 FYNNEI. This CDR3 is CASSVRIEQFF. As DNA, the CDR3 is TGTGCCAGCAGTGTGCGGATTGAGCAGTTCTTC.

The chain couples TRBV10-3 to TRBJ1-5; D not resolved. V lost 6 bases and J 0 bases, leaving 12 bases between the germline ends. Germline CDR1 ENHRY, CDR2 SYGVKD. The CDR3 sequence is 15 residues long. The CDR3 nucleotides read TGTGCCATCAGCCATTCAGGTGATAGCAATCAGCCCCAGCATTTT. It encodes CAISHSGDSNQPQHF.

This clonotype was observed a few times. The V and J genes are TRBV20-1 and TRBJ2-1, with 11 bases fitting TRBD2. The J segment lost 6 bases and the V segment lost 4 bases, leaving 8 bases of the junction unmatched. From germline, CDR1 is DFQATT and CDR2 SNEGSKA (reference sequence). The CDR3 is made up of 15 amino acids. CDR3: CSATDLAGGSNEQFF. DNA of the CDR3: TGCAGTGCTACCGACCTAGCGGGAGGTTCCAATGAGCAGTTCTTC.

In its sample, this clonotype was seen a few times. This chain joins TRBV6-2 or TRBV6-3 and TRBJ1-1; no firm D call. Germline V gene data show CDR1 as MNHEY and CDR2 as SVGEGT. Trimming pared 0 bases from V and 7 bases from J, leaving 9 bases between. The CDR3 is 13 amino acids. The DNA of the CDR3 is TGTGCCAGCAGTTACTCCGTTCGGGGTGAAGCTTTCTTT. Translated: CASSYSVRGEAFF.

In its sample, this clonotype was seen a few times. Here the CDR3 DNA reads TGTGCCAGCAGCTTGAGGGAATCCTACGAGCAGTACTTC. The encoded protein is CASSLRESYEQYF. The chain combines TRBV7-6 with TRBJ2-7, with D perhaps TRBD2 (5 bases). Per germline, CDR1 SGHVS and CDR2 FNYEAQ. The V and J ends lost 3 bases and 1 base respectively, with 7 bases between them. The CDR3 spans 13 residues.

The rearrangement joins TRBV5-1 to TRBJ2-7, with 11 bases fitting TRBD2. The V segment lost 3 bases and the J segment 6 bases; nucleotides outside the gene matches: 5. This CDR3 is 14 amino acids long. The germline V gene encodes CDR1 SGHRS and CDR2 YFSETQ. CDR3 nucleotide sequence: TGCGCCAGCAGCTACTCACTAGCGGGAGCCGAGCAGTACTTC. Encoded protein: CASSYSLAGAEQYF. Using reference TRBV5-1 and TRBJ2-7 for the parts outside the CDR3, the full variable domain is KAGVTQTPRYLIKTRGQQVTLSCSPISGHRSVSWYQQTPGQGLQFLFEYFSETQRNKGNFPGRFSGRQFSNSRSEMNVSTLELGDSALYLCASSYSLAGAEQYFGPGTRLTVT.

This clonotype was detected only a few times. The chain joins TRBV29-1 to TRBJ2-5; D perhaps matches TRBD1 (5 bases). The CDR3 covers 14 residues. Germline-derived CDR1 and CDR2 are SQVTM and ANQGSEA. The V gene lost 6 bases and the J gene lost 3 bases, with 17 bases spanning the gap. As DNA, the CDR3 is TGCAGCGTGATCCGGTCAGGGAAGAAAGAGACCCAGTACTTC. This encodes CSVIRSGKKETQYF.

This clonotype was found many times. The chain couples TRBV15 to TRBJ1-2; D is perhaps TRBD1 (6 bases). The length of the CDR3 is 12 residues. Trimming left V 3 bases short and J 4 bases short, with 6 bases between. Germline V gene data show CDR1 as LNHNV and CDR2 as YYDKDF (reference sequence). CDR3 residues: CATSRTGYGYTF. CDR3 coding DNA: TGTGCCACCAGCAGGACAGGCTATGGCTACACCTTC. Filled out from reference TRBV15 and TRBJ1-2, the complete variable domain reads DAMVIQNPRYQVTQFGKPVTLSCSQTLNHNVMYWYQQKSSQAPKLLFHYYDKDFNNEADTPDNFQSRRPNTSFCFLDIRSPGLGDTAMYLCATSRTGYGYTFGSGTRLTVV.

The rearrangement joins TRBV9 to TRBJ1-1, with D unresolved. The germline V and J ends were trimmed by 4 bases and 8 bases, with 12 bases remaining between them. This CDR3 contains 12 residues. Germline CDR1 reads SGDLS; CDR2 reads YYNGEE. The CDR3 nucleotides are TGTGCCAGCAGCCCCGGGTCTGGGGAAGCTTTCTTT. Amino acids: CASSPGSGEAFF. The whole variable domain, remainder taken from reference TRBV9 and TRBJ1-1, is DSGVTQTPKHLITATGQRVTLRCSPRSGDLSVYWYQQSLDQGLQFLIQYYNGEERAKGNILERFSAQQFPDLHSELNLSSLELGDSALYFCASSPGSGEAFFGQGTRLTVV.

This clonotype was seen a handful of times. V usage is TRBV4-3 and J usage is TRBJ2-2, with 7 positions matching TRBD2. V dropped 0 bases and J dropped 1; count of bases not matched to a gene: 5. The CDR3 has 17 amino acids. Looked up from germline, CDR1 is LGHNA and CDR2 is YSLEER. CDR3 amino acids: CASSQDPASGNTGELFF. CDR3 coding DNA: TGCGCCAGCAGCCAAGATCCGGCTAGCGGGAACACCGGGGAGCTGTTTTTT.

This clonotype was seen a few times. The chain combines TRBV6-5 with TRBJ1-1; no firm D call. In germline, CDR1 is MNHEY, CDR2 SVGAGI. Between the trimmed V and J ends, which lost 0 bases and 1 base, there was a span of 15 bases. The CDR3 has 17 residues. In DNA, the CDR3 is TGTGCCAGCAGTTACTCGAAACCCACCGGGTGGAACACTGAAGCTTTCTTT. Its translation: CASSYSKPTGWNTEAFF.

The chain is built from TRBV5-6 and TRBJ2-7; D may correspond to TRBD1 or TRBD2 (5 bases each). This CDR3 is built from 14 residues. The V gene's germline CDR1 is SGHDT and CDR2 YYEEEE. V lost 0 bases to trimming and J lost 4 bases, with 11 bases between them. The CDR3 region has the DNA TGTGCCAGCAGCTTGGGGGGGAGTGAGTACGAGCAGTACTTC. It specifies CASSLGGSEYEQYF.

V and J are TRBV9 and TRBJ1-1, with D possibly TRBD1 on 6 matching bases. CDR1 SGDLS and CDR2 YYNGEE come from the germline V gene. This CDR3 spans 14 amino acids. V was trimmed by 3 bases and J by 4 bases, leaving 13 bases between them. The CDR3 DNA reads TGTGCCAGCAGCGCCGGGGGCTCCGGCACTGAAGCTTTCTTT. It specifies CASSAGGSGTEAFF.

This clonotype was detected a few times. This rearrangement joins TRBV9 to TRBJ2-1, with D tentatively TRBD2 (6 bases). V was trimmed by 3 bases and J by 7 bases, leaving 17 bases between them. The CDR3 has 15 amino acids. Germline loops: CDR1 SGDLS, CDR2 YYNGEE. The DNA for the CDR3 is TGTGCCAGCAGCGAGGGAGGCCCCGGACTTAATGAGCAGTTCTTC. As protein: CASSEGGPGLNEQFF.

V gene TRBV7-9 combines with J gene TRBJ2-7; TRBD2 agrees at 8 bases. V gave up 5 bases and J gave up 6 bases; unmatched junction bases: 12. Germline V lookup: CDR1 SEHNR, CDR2 FQNEAQ (reference sequence). The CDR3 has 15 amino acids. CDR3 DNA: TGTGCCAGCAGCCCCTCGGGAGGGCCAGGGTTCGAGCAGTACTTC. As protein: CASSPSGGPGFEQYF.

This clonotype has more than one count but fewer than ten. The J gene is TRBJ2-2, the V gene TRBV20-1; 7 bases are a match to TRBD2. Germline V CDR1 and CDR2: DFQATT, SNEGSKA (reference sequence). This CDR3 is built from 14 residues. Trimming took 0 bases from V and 3 from J; bases not matched to a gene: 1. As DNA, the CDR3 is TGCAGTGCTAGAGATGCGGGGGACACCGGGGAGCTGTTTTTT. The encoded protein is CSARDAGDTGELFF.

At least ten counts were recorded for this clonotype. V gene TRBV4-3 combines with J gene TRBJ2-7; TRBD2 aligns across 10 bases. The length of the CDR3 is 15 residues. Germline loops: CDR1 LGHNA, CDR2 YSLEER. Trimming took 2 bases from V and 1 from J; bases not matched to a gene: 2. CDR3 nucleotides: TGCGCCAGCAGCCAACTAGCGGGAGAGTCCTACGAGCAGTACTTC. Translating it yields CASSQLAGESYEQYF.

The rearrangement uses TRBV4-3 and TRBJ1-2; no firm D call. The CDR3 loop spans 13 amino acids. The V gene lost 2 bases and the J gene lost 8 bases, with 12 bases spanning the gap. Germline CDR1 reads LGHNA; CDR2 reads YSLEER. The CDR3 DNA is TGCGCCAGCAGCCAAATGGCCCGGGGAGGCTACACCTTC. It specifies CASSQMARGGYTF.

This clonotype has at least ten counts. This chain joins TRBV12-3 or TRBV12-4 and TRBJ1-3; the D is unclear. The CDR3 contains 14 residues. V lost 3 bases and J lost 0, with 6 bases in between. The CDR3 spells CASSFWVSGNTIYF. CDR3 bases: TGTGCCAGCAGTTTTTGGGTCTCTGGAAACACCATATATTTT.